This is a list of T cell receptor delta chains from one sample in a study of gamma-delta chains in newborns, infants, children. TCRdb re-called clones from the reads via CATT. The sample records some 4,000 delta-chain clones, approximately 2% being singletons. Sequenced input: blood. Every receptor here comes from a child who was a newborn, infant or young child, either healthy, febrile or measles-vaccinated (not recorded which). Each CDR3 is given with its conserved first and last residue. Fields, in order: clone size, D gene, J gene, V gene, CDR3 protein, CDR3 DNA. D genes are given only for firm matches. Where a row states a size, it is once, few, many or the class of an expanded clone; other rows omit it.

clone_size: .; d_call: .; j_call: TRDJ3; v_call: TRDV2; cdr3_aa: CACDILGPSWDTRQMFF; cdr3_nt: TGTGCCTGTGACATACTGGGACCATCCTGGGACACCCGACAGATGTTTTTC
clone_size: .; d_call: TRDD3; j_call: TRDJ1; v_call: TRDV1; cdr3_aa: CALGELRYVTYWGIQTDKLIF; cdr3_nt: TGTGCTCTTGGGGAACTACGCTACGTAACTTACTGGGGGATACAAACCGATAAACTCATCTTT
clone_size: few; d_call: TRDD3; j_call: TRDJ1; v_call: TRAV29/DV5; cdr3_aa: CAASELGDTLPDKLIF; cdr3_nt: TGTGCAGCAAGCGAACTGGGGGATACGTTACCCGATAAACTCATCTTT
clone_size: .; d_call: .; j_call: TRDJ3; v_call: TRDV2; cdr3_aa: CACDTVGGLLDTRQMFF; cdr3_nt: TGTGCCTGTGACACCGTAGGGGGGCTTCTGGACACCCGACAGATGTTTTTC
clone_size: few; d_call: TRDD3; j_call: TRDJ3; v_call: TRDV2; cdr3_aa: CACDSTGGSWDTRQMFF; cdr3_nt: TGTGCCTGTGACTCCACTGGGGGATCCTGGGACACCCGACAGATGTTTTTC
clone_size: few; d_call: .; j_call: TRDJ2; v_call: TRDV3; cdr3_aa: CAFRGALTAQLFF; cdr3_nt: TGTGCCTTTAGGGGGGCCTTGACAGCACAACTCTTCTTT
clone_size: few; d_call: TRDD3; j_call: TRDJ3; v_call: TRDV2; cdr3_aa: CACDHLTGGYETWDTRQMFF; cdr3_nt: TGTGCCTGTGACCATCTGACTGGGGGATACGAGACCTGGGACACCCGACAGATGTTTTTC
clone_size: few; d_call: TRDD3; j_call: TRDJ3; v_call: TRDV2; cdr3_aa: CACDTVLGGFSWDTRQMFF; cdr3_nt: TGTGCCTGTGACACCGTACTGGGGGGCTTCTCCTGGGACACCCGACAGATGTTTTTC
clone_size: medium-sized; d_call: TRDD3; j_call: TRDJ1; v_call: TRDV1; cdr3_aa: CALGDPSPPNWGIADKLIF; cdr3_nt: TGTGCTCTTGGGGATCCCTCACCCCCAAACTGGGGGATAGCCGATAAACTCATCTTT
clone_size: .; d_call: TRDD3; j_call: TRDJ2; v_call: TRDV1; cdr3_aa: CAPGEVSFPPYWGIFGPTAQLFF; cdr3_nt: TGTGCTCCTGGGGAAGTATCCTTCCCCCCGTACTGGGGGATATTTGGCCCGACTGCACAACTCTTCTTT
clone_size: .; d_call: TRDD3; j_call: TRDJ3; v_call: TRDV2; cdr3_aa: CACDTGGYANWDTRQMFF; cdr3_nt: TGTGCCTGTGACACTGGGGGATACGCTAACTGGGACACCCGACAGATGTTTTTC
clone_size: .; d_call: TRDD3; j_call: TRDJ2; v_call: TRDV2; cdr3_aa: CACDMLGVALTAQLFF; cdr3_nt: TGCGCCTGTGACATGCTGGGGGTTGCCTTGACAGCACAACTCTTCTTT
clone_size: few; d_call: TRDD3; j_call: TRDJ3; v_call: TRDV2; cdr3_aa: CACDTVLLGDIPWDTRQMFF; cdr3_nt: TGTGCCTGTGACACCGTACTACTGGGGGACATACCCTGGGACACCCGACAGATGTTTTTC
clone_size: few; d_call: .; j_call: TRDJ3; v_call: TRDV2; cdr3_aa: CACDTVGDLSSWDTRQMFF; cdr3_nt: TGTGCCTGTGACACGGTCGGGGATCTGAGCTCCTGGGACACCCGACAGATGTTTTTC
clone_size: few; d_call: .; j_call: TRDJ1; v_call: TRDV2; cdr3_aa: CACDTVPEADKLIF; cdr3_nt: TGTGCCTGTGACACGGTACCCGAGGCGGATAAACTCATCTTT
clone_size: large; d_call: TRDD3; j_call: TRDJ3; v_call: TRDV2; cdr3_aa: CACDILGSSSWDTRQMFF; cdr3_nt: TGTGCCTGTGACATACTGGGGTCGAGCTCCTGGGACACCCGACAGATGTTTTTC
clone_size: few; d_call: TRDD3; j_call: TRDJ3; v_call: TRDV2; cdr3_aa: CACDGIRGSWDTRQMFF; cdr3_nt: TGTGCCTGTGATGGGATACGGGGTTCCTGGGACACCCGACAGATGTTTTTC
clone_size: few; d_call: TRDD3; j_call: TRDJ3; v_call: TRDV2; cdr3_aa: CACDVLGASSWDTRQMFF; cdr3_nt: TGTGCCTGTGATGTACTGGGGGCGAGCTCCTGGGACACCCGACAGATGTTTTTC
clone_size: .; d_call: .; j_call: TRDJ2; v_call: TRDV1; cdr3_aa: CALGEPVGSPAQLFF; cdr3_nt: TGTGCTCTTGGGGAGCCCGTGGGATCCCCAGCACAACTCTTCTTT
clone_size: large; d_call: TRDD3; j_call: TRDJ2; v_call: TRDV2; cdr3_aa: CACDVLGDTALTAQLFF; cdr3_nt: TGTGCCTGTGACGTACTGGGGGATACGGCTTTGACAGCACAACTCTTCTTT
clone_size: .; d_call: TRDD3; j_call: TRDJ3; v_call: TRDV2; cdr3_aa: CACDAGGYGSWDTRQMFF; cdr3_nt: TGTGCCTGTGACGCTGGGGGATACGGCTCCTGGGACACCCGACAGATGTTTTTC
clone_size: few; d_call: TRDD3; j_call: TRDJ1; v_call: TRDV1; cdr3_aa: CALGELVPTGGYVKLIF; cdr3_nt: TGTGCTCTTGGGGAACTAGTCCCTACTGGGGGATACGTTAAACTCATCTTT
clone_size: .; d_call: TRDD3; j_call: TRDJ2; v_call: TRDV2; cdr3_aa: CACDVLGAPALTAQLFF; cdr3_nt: TGTGCCTGTGACGTACTGGGGGCCCCCGCTTTGACAGCACAACTCTTCTTT
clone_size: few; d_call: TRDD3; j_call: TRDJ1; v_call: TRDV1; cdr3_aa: CALGEPQLQLPPGGIRVYTDKLIF; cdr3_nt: TGTGCTCTTGGGGAACCCCAACTTCAACTTCCCCCGGGGGGGATACGGGTGTACACCGATAAACTCATCTTT
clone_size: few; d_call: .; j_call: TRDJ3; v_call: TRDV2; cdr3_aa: CACDTGGYNSWDTRQMFF; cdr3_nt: TGTGCCTGTGACACCGGTGGATACAACTCCTGGGACACCCGACAGATGTTTTTC
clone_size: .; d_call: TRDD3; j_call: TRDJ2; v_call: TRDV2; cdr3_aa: CACDTLGDMTAQLFF; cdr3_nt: TGTGCCTGTGACACCCTGGGGGATATGACAGCACAACTCTTCTTT
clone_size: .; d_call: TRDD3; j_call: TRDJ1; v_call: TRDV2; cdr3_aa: CACDVLGDVYTDKLIF; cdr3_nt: TGTGCCTGTGACGTACTGGGGGATGTTTACACCGATAAACTCATCTTT
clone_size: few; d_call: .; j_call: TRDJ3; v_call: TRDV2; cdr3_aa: CACDSVSRDNWDTRQMFF; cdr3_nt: TGTGCCTGTGACTCTGTATCGCGAGATAACTGGGACACCCGACAGATGTTTTTC
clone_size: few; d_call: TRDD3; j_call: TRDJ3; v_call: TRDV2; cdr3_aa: CACDTTGGSWDTRQMFF; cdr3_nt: TGTGCCTGTGACACCACTGGGGGCTCCTGGGACACCCGACAGATGTTTTTC